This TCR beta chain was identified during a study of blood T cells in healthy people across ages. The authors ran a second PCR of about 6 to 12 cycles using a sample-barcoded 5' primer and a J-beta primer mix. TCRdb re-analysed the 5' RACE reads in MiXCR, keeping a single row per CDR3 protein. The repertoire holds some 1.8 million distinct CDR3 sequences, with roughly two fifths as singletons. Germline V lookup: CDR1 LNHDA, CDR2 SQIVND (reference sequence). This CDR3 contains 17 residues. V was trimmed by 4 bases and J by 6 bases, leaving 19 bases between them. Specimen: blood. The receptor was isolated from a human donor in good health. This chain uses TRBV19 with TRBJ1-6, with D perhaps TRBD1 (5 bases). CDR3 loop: CASSKITGTPSNSPLHF. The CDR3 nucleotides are TGTGCCAGTAGTAAAATAACCGGGACTCCTTCTAATTCACCCCTCCACTTT.